The 21 T cell receptor beta chains presented below share a single source sample, sequenced in a study of T cells in Graves' hyperthyroidism and ophthalmopathy. Researchers took RNA transcripts and amplified the TCR beta CDR3 regions from them. The TCR CDR3 first-round RT-PCR relied on the HTBI primer set. A single record per CDR3 protein comes from TCRdb applying MiXCR to the multiplex PCR reads. Seen here are approximately 270,000 distinct CDR3 sequences, roughly 15% observed once, and the top ten hold about an eighth. Specimen: blood. All receptors derive from a woman aged 35 to 49 with Graves' hyperthyroidism that later progressed to Graves' ophthalmopathy.

This clonotype came up many times. The V gene is TRBV14, the J gene TRBJ2-7, with D perhaps given as TRBD1 or TRBD2 (6 bases each). Germline CDR1 SGHDN, CDR2 FVKESK. V was pared by 4 bases and J by 6 bases, with 22 bases between. The CDR3 runs to 16 residues. CDR3 in amino acids: CASSRRTVWDFSEQYF. The CDR3 coding sequence is TGTGCCAGCAGCCGTCGGACAGTTTGGGACTTTTCCGAGCAGTACTTC.

This clonotype was recorded at least ten times. V usage is TRBV27 and J usage is TRBJ2-4, with D maybe TRBD1 (8 bases). This CDR3 is built from 14 residues. V dropped 5 bases and J dropped 6 bases, with 14 bases sitting between them. CDR1 is MNHEY, CDR2 SMNVEV, per germline (reference sequence). CDR3 DNA sequence: TGTGCCAGCAGTAAACAGGGGGGGGGAAACATTCAGTACTTC. This gives the protein CASSKQGGGNIQYF.

The rearrangement links TRBV20-1 to TRBJ1-1; possible D gene TRBD1, 6 bases. With 4 bases removed from V and 1 base from J, the gap between germline ends came to 13 bases. The CDR3 spans 14 residues. CDR1 and CDR2 (germline): DFQATT, SNEGSKA (reference sequence). The CDR3 is CSATKQGRNTEAFF. In DNA form, the CDR3 reads TGCAGTGCTACTAAACAGGGTCGGAACACTGAAGCTTTCTTT.

This clonotype was seen at least ten times. V gene TRBV28 combines with J gene TRBJ2-2, with TRBD2 identical over 11 bases. Looked up from germline, CDR1 is MDHEN and CDR2 is SYDVKM. The CDR3 totals 15 residues. The V and J ends lost 4 bases and 4 bases, in that order; junction bases with no gene match: 2. CDR3 nucleotide sequence: TGTGCCAGCAGTTGGCTAGCGGGAGGCACCGGGGAGCTGTTTTTT. Amino acid sequence: CASSWLAGGTGELFF.

Many counts were recorded for this clonotype. The chain carries TRBV24-1 and TRBJ2-7, with D possibly matching TRBD2 (6 bases). Deletions cut 7 bases from V and 7 bases from J, with 13 bases between. Germline lookup yields CDR1 KGHDR and CDR2 SFDVKD. The CDR3 covers 12 residues. The CDR3 sequence is CATSQPGEEQYF. The DNA of the CDR3 is TGTGCCACCAGCCAACCGGGAGAAGAGCAGTACTTC.

This clonotype was counted at least ten times. The chain uses TRBV12-3 or TRBV12-4 and TRBJ2-3, with D possibly being TRBD1 or TRBD2 (5 bases each). Trimming removed 5 bases at V and 7 bases at J, with 7 bases between. The CDR3 runs 11 residues. The CDR3 loop reads CASSPGHTQYF. The CDR3 nucleotides are TGTGCCAGCAGTCCGGGGCATACGCAGTATTTT.

In this sample, this clonotype turned up a few times. V gene TRBV6-1 combines with J gene TRBJ1-1; D unresolved. The CDR3 length is 14 residues. In germline, CDR1 is MNHNS, CDR2 SASEGT. Trimming stripped 2 bases from V and 1 base from J, with 8 bases between. The CDR3 coding sequence is TGTGCCAGCAGTGAAACCCCAGGGAACACTGAAGCTTTCTTT. This translates into CASSETPGNTEAFF.

This clonotype has at least ten counts. V and J are TRBV7-9 and TRBJ2-1, with TRBD2 matching 10 bases. The CDR3 covers 15 residues. Germline V gene data show CDR1 as SEHNR and CDR2 as FQNEAQ (reference sequence). V shed 4 bases and J 7 bases; nucleotides not matched to a gene: 7. CDR3 protein: CASSSSGRVLNEQFF. CDR3 bases: TGTGCCAGCAGCTCAAGCGGGAGGGTCCTTAATGAGCAGTTCTTC. Drawing the rest from reference TRBV7-9 and TRBJ2-1, the complete variable domain is DTGVSQNPRHKITKRGQNVTFRCDPISEHNRLYWYRQTLGQGPEFLTYFQNEAQLEKSRLLSDRFSAERPKGSFSTLEIQRTEQGDSAMYLCASSSSGRVLNEQFFGPGTRLTVL.

This clonotype has at least ten counts. The J gene is TRBJ2-1, the V gene TRBV7-3; no clear D. Germline CDR1 reads SGHTA; CDR2 reads FQGTGA. Trimming took off 0 bases at V and 3 bases at J, with 9 bases between the two ends. The CDR3 is made up of 15 amino acids. The CDR3 DNA reads TGTGCCAGCAGCTTAACGAATCTGGGCTACAATGAGCAGTTCTTC. Its protein is CASSLTNLGYNEQFF.

This clonotype was counted only a few times. The chain recombines TRBV27 with TRBJ2-7, with D perhaps matching TRBD2 (8 bases). This CDR3 is 16 amino acids long. From germline, CDR1 is MNHEY and CDR2 SMNVEV (reference sequence). V was shortened by 6 bases and J by 4 bases, with 22 bases between the two germline ends. The CDR3, as DNA: TGTGCCAGCAGACCACGGGAGGGGGCGGCCCCTTACGAGCAGTACTTC. This encodes CASRPREGAAPYEQYF.

J is TRBJ2-4 and V is TRBV5-6; TRBD2 matches 12 bases. With V trimmed by 3 bases and J by 8 bases, 6 bases remained unmatched. This CDR3 has 15 residues. CDR1 is SGHDT, CDR2 YYEEEE, per germline. The CDR3, as DNA: TGTGCCAGCAGCTCCTTGACTAGCGGGAGTGACATTCAGTACTTC. Translated: CASSSLTSGSDIQYF.

This clonotype was detected ten times or more. The V gene is TRBV3-1, the J gene TRBJ2-5; no definite D call. The ends were cut back, 4 bases at V and 1 base at J, with 7 bases in the middle. The CDR3 covers 13 residues. CDR1 and CDR2 (germline): LGHDT, YNNKEL (reference sequence). The CDR3 bases are TGTGCCAGCAGCCGTCTCTCCCAAGAGACCCAGTACTTC. Its protein is CASSRLSQETQYF.

The chain has TRBV27 and TRBJ2-3, with 8 bases matching TRBD2. V lost 3 bases and J lost 2; bases outside the gene matches: 4. The CDR3 has 15 amino acids. Germline CDR1 and CDR2: MNHEY and SMNVEV (reference sequence). DNA for the CDR3: TGTGCCAGCAGTTTTTGGACTAGCTCCACAGATACGCAGTATTTT. Translation: CASSFWTSSTDTQYF.

This clonotype was counted many times. The chain joins TRBV11-2 to TRBJ2-7; D may be TRBD2 (6 bases). The CDR3 is made up of 15 amino acids. Germline CDR1 and CDR2: SGHAT and FQNNGV. V lost 3 bases, J lost 2 bases, and 14 bases lay in between. The CDR3 bases are TGTGCCAGCAGCTTGGAACTAGCCGATACCTACGAGCAGTACTTC. This codes for CASSLELADTYEQYF.

V gene TRBV27 combines with J gene TRBJ1-2; D gene ambiguous. This CDR3 is built from 14 residues. The ends were cut back, 4 bases at V and 5 bases at J, with 14 bases in the middle. Germline CDR1 reads MNHEY; CDR2 reads SMNVEV (reference sequence). CDR3 region: CASSYFDGSYGYTF. The CDR3 DNA is TGTGCCAGCAGTTACTTTGACGGGTCTTATGGCTACACCTTC.

This clonotype came up many times. The rearrangement uses TRBV20-1 and TRBJ2-7; TRBD1 agrees at 7 bases. The CDR3 is 13 residues long. V was pared by 3 bases and J by 9 bases, with 11 bases of the junction left unmatched. Per germline, CDR1 DFQATT and CDR2 SNEGSKA (reference sequence). DNA of the CDR3: TGCAGTGCTAGTGGAACAGGGGTATTGGGGCAGTACTTC. Protein sequence: CSASGTGVLGQYF.

This clonotype appeared many times. This sequence joins TRBV20-1 and TRBJ2-1; TRBD2 is a possible D gene (7 bases). V lost 6 bases, J lost 8 bases, and 23 bases lay in between. This CDR3 has 15 amino acids. Germline V gene lookup returns CDR1 DFQATT and CDR2 SNEGSKA (reference sequence). The chain's CDR3 is CSARGFVAGIHEQFF. CDR3 DNA: TGCAGTGCGAGGGGGTTCGTAGCGGGTATCCATGAGCAGTTCTTC.

About this clonotype itself: A much bigger clone sits one base away, suggesting this may be a read error. The chain uses TRBV20-1 and TRBJ2-7; 8 bases fit TRBD2. Germline CDR1 and CDR2: DFQATT and SNEGSKA (reference sequence). The length of the CDR3 is 13 residues. Losses at the gene ends were 3 bases for V and 6 bases for J; bases not matched to a gene: 7. The CDR3 reads CSARTSVGAEQYF. CDR3 in DNA: TGCAGTGCTAGGACTAGCGTTGGTGCCGAGCAGTACTTC.

This clonotype was counted many times. The chain has TRBV16 and TRBJ2-7; TRBD1 agrees at 7 bases. With 4 bases clipped from V and 4 bases from J, the junction kept 7 bases outside the gene matches. This CDR3 region has 14 residues. The germline gives CDR1 KGHSY, CDR2 FQNENV. CDR3 loop: CASSPWTGNYEQYF. The CDR3, as DNA: TGTGCCAGCAGCCCATGGACAGGAAATTACGAGCAGTACTTC. Using reference TRBV16 and TRBJ2-7 for the parts outside the CDR3, the full variable domain is GEEVAQTPKHLVRGEGQKAKLYCAPIKGHSYVFWYQQVLKNEFKFLISFQNENVFDETGMPKERFSAKCLPNSPCSLEIQATKLEDSAVYFCASSPWTGNYEQYFGPGTRLTVT.

This clonotype was counted at least ten times. This chain connects TRBV6-1 to TRBJ1-6; 7 bases agree with TRBD1. The CDR3 runs to 15 residues. CDR1 and CDR2 (germline): MNHNS, SASEGT. The trim removed 5 bases at V and 7 bases at J, leaving 8 bases unmatched. The CDR3 sequence: CASSPLQGTNSPLHF. The CDR3 nucleotides are TGTGCCAGCAGTCCGCTACAGGGGACCAATTCACCCCTCCACTTT.

This clonotype was seen many times. This chain uses TRBV30 with TRBJ2-3, with unresolved D. The germline V gene has CDR1 GTSNPN and CDR2 SVGIG (reference sequence). CDR3 length: 13 amino acids. V was trimmed by 3 bases and J by 1 base, leaving 8 bases between them. The CDR3 DNA is TGTGCCTGGAGACTATCTGGCACAGATACGCAGTATTTT. It codes for CAWRLSGTDTQYF.